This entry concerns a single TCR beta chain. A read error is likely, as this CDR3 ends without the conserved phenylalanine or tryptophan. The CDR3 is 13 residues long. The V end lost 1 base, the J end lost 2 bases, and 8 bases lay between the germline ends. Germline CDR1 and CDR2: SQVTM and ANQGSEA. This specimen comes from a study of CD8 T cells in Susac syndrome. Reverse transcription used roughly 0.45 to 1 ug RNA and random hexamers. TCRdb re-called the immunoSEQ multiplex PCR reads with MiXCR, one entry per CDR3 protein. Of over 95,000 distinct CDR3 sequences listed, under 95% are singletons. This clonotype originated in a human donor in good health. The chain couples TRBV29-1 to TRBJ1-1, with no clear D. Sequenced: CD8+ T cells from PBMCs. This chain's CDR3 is CSVEVLANTEAFL. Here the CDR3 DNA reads TGCAGCGTTGAAGTCCTGGCTAACACTGAAGCTTTCCTT.